This TCR beta chain was profiled in a study of cytomegalovirus exposure and HLA in healthy donors. The primer mix had 60 Vbeta and 13 Jbeta primers. Sequenced by immunoSEQ multiplex PCR; TCRdb stores in-frame clones only, minus some. The sample carries 95,000 to 150,000 clones, about three quarters recorded once. Germline V lookup: CDR1 GTSNPN, CDR2 SVGIG (reference sequence). This CDR3 is built from 17 residues. V lost 0 bases, J lost 1 base, and 18 bases lay in between. This chain connects TRBV30 to TRBJ1-1; D is perhaps TRBD1 (6 bases). The sequence derives from a female donor in good health and CMV-seronegative. Specimen: PBMCs. CDR3 DNA sequence: TGTGCCTGGAGTGTACAGGGTAGTATGAGGAGGAACACTGAAGCTTTCTTT. Encoded protein: CAWSVQGSMRRNTEAFF.